These 27 T cell receptor beta chains came from one sample sequenced in a study of blood T cell repertoires in COVID-19. Method: immunoSEQ multiplex PCR; TCRdb's copy keeps in-frame clones and lacks some. The sample shows some 150,000 clones, approximately 90% of them seen only once. Sequenced material: peripheral blood. The receptors here all came from a man aged 18 to 30 with active or convalescent COVID-19.

The chain employs TRBV4-2 and TRBJ2-2, with D unclear. The CDR3 has 15 residues. Per germline, CDR1 LGHNA and CDR2 YNFKEQ. Trimming removed 1 base from V and 3 bases from J, with 9 bases in between. The CDR3 reads CASSQGNRDTGELFF. Here the CDR3 DNA reads TGTGCCAGCAGCCAAGGTAACAGAGACACCGGGGAGCTGTTTTTT.

The chain is built from TRBV30 and TRBJ1-3; 7 bases are shared with TRBD1. Looked up from germline, CDR1 is GTSNPN and CDR2 is SVGIG (reference sequence). CDR3 length: 16 residues. Losses at the gene ends were 0 bases for V and 4 bases for J; bases not matched to a gene: 9. This CDR3 is CAWSVRRGLGGNTIYF. The CDR3 DNA sequence: TGTGCCTGGAGTGTCCGGAGGGGGCTAGGAGGAAACACCATATATTTT.

This rearrangement joins TRBV4-1 to TRBJ1-2; D unclear. Deletions cut 0 bases from V and 4 bases from J, with 9 bases between. The CDR3 runs 14 residues. Per germline, CDR1 MGHRA and CDR2 YSYEKL. DNA of the CDR3: TGCGCCAGCAGCCAAGAGGTTGGGAGCTATGGCTACACCTTC. Its protein product is CASSQEVGSYGYTF.

This clone came up once. The J gene is TRBJ1-1, the V gene TRBV7-2; D is unclear. The V end was cut by 5 bases, the J end by 5 bases, with 12 bases between. Germline assignment: CDR1 SGHTA and CDR2 FQGNSA. The CDR3 is made up of 13 amino acids. The CDR3 sequence: CASSVNMETEAFF. The CDR3, as DNA: TGTGCCAGCAGCGTCAATATGGAGACTGAAGCTTTCTTT.

This clone was observed a few times. Within the sample, other DNA sequences also encode this same CDR3. V and J are TRBV11-3 and TRBJ1-1, with 7 nucleotides matching TRBD1. The trim removed 3 bases at V and 2 bases at J, leaving 6 bases unmatched. Germline loops: CDR1 SGHNT, CDR2 YENEEA. The CDR3 totals 15 residues. The CDR3 DNA is TGTGCCAGCAGCTTGGGGACAGCCGTAAACACTGAAGCTTTCTTT. It yields the protein CASSLGTAVNTEAFF.

Only one count was recorded for this clone. This sequence joins TRBV11-3 and TRBJ1-1; D is undetermined. The length of the CDR3 is 12 residues. The V gene's germline CDR1 is SGHNT and CDR2 YENEEA. With 5 bases removed from V and 1 base from J, the gap between germline ends came to 5 bases. For the CDR3, the DNA is TGTGCCAGCAGCAGCGGGAACACTGAAGCTTTCTTT. Its translation: CASSSGNTEAFF.

This clone was seen once. The chain couples TRBV10-3 to TRBJ1-2; D is ambiguous. The length of the CDR3 is 12 residues. CDR1 and CDR2 from the germline V gene are ENHRY and SYGVKD. V lost 0 bases and J lost 8, with 7 bases in between. CDR3 coding DNA: TGTGCCATCAGTGAGTCGTTCGAGGGCTACACCTTC. Protein: CAISESFEGYTF.

This rearrangement joins TRBV2 to TRBJ1-1, with 10 bases that match TRBD1. The CDR3 covers 15 residues. Germline CDR1 SNHLY, CDR2 FYNNEI. V dropped 7 bases and J dropped 4; count of bases not matched to a gene: 9. The CDR3 sequence: CASIERTGGITEAFF. The CDR3, as DNA: TGTGCCAGCATCGAGAGGACAGGGGGGATCACTGAAGCTTTCTTT.

This chain connects TRBV5-1 to TRBJ2-1, with 7 bases aligning to TRBD2. This CDR3 has 15 residues. The germline V gene encodes CDR1 SGHRS and CDR2 YFSETQ. With V trimmed by 5 bases and J by 4 bases, 9 bases remained unmatched. DNA for the CDR3: TGCGCCAGCAGTCCAGTGGCTAGCGGATACAATGAGCAGTTCTTC. Translation: CASSPVASGYNEQFF. The variable domain in full, with the rest retrieved from reference TRBV5-1 and TRBJ2-1, is KAGVTQTPRYLIKTRGQQVTLSCSPISGHRSVSWYQQTPGQGLQFLFEYFSETQRNKGNFPGRFSGRQFSNSRSEMNVSTLELGDSALYLCASSPVASGYNEQFFGPGTRLTVL.

The gene calls are TRBV2 and TRBJ1-2; D unclear. The CDR3 extends over 16 amino acids. Germline V gene lookup returns CDR1 SNHLY and CDR2 FYNNEI. With 6 bases removed from V and 5 bases from J, the gap between germline ends came to 22 bases. DNA of the CDR3: TGTGCCAGCAGGGACTCGGCGGGCAGATATTCTTATGGCTACACCTTC. As protein: CASRDSAGRYSYGYTF.

The V gene is TRBV9, the J gene TRBJ1-5; 9 bases are shared with TRBD1. V was clipped by 4 bases and J by 1 base; unmatched bases: 12. Germline lookup yields CDR1 SGDLS and CDR2 YYNGEE. CDR3 size: 18 residues. CDR3 in amino acids: CASSRTGGRRQSNQPQHF. CDR3 coding DNA: TGTGCCAGCAGCCGAACAGGGGGCCGTCGTCAAAGCAATCAGCCCCAGCATTTT.

The rearrangement links TRBV29-1 to TRBJ2-1; D is unclear. Germline lookup yields CDR1 SQVTM and CDR2 ANQGSEA. The CDR3 consists of 13 residues. Trimming left V 3 bases short and J 7 bases short, with 13 bases between. The CDR3 DNA sequence: TGCAGCGTTGAGCCGGGTAGGTGGAATGAGCAGTTCTTC. It translates to CSVEPGRWNEQFF.

The V call is TRBV19, the J call TRBJ1-4; 10 bases agree with TRBD1. V was clipped by 7 bases and J by 7 bases; unmatched bases: 15. The CDR3 has 17 amino acids. Germline values: CDR1 LNHDA, CDR2 SQIVND (reference sequence). CDR3 bases: TGTGCCAGTAAGCCGGGAGACAGGGGGCCAGTTGCTGAAAAACTGTTTTTT. It is translated as CASKPGDRGPVAEKLFF.

The chain recombines TRBV29-1 with TRBJ2-7, with TRBD1 matching 10 bases. V lost 6 bases and J lost 6; bases outside the gene matches: 8. The CDR3 spans 13 residues. Germline V gene lookup returns CDR1 SQVTM and CDR2 ANQGSEA. Here the CDR3 reads CSVLLGQGFEQYV. The CDR3 nucleotides are TGCAGCGTGCTATTGGGACAGGGGTTCGAGCAGTACGTC.

The J gene is TRBJ2-1, the V gene TRBV2; TRBD2 matches 15 bases. V lost 5 bases and J lost 3; bases outside the gene matches: 5. The length of the CDR3 is 17 residues. Germline V gives CDR1 SNHLY, CDR2 FYNNEI. The CDR3 reads CASSRTSGGVVYNEQFF. The CDR3 bases are TGTGCCAGCAGTCGGACTAGCGGGGGGGTTGTCTACAATGAGCAGTTCTTC.

This clone was seen just once. The CDR3 loop is CASSPGYGGTPYGYTF. The CDR3 coding sequence is TGTGCCAGTAGTCCCGGGTACGGCGGGACCCCGTATGGCTACACCTTC. V gene TRBV19 combines with J gene TRBJ1-2; D possibly corresponds to TRBD1 (5 bases). The CDR3 consists of 16 residues. V lost 5 bases, J lost 5 bases, and 21 bases lay in between. The germline V gene has CDR1 LNHDA and CDR2 SQIVND (reference sequence).

This clone came up a few times. The rearrangement links TRBV5-8 to TRBJ1-1; D may be TRBD1 (5 bases). The V gene's germline CDR1 is SGHTS and CDR2 YDEGEE. With 0 bases removed from V and 9 bases from J, the gap between germline ends came to 15 bases. This CDR3 comprises 14 residues. CDR3 sequence (DNA): TGTGCCAGCAGCTTGGGTAATGTGGGGCTGAAAGCTTTCTTT. Translation: CASSLGNVGLKAFF.

The chain is built from TRBV6-2 or TRBV6-3 and TRBJ1-2; no firm D call. Trimming removed 5 bases from V and 4 bases from J, with 11 bases in between. The CDR3 is 13 amino acids. The germline CDR1 and CDR2 sequences are MNHEY and SVGEGT. The DNA for the CDR3 is TGTGCCAGCAGTGCGACAATACGCTATGGCTACACCTTC. Protein sequence: CASSATIRYGYTF.

This sequence joins TRBV2 and TRBJ2-3, with TRBD1 matching over 7 bases. Germline loops: CDR1 SNHLY, CDR2 FYNNEI. The CDR3 has 14 residues. Unmatched junction bases numbered 3, after V lost 4 bases and J lost 2 bases. This CDR3 reads CASSGDSFTDTQYF. The CDR3 DNA sequence: TGTGCCAGCAGTGGGGACAGCTTCACAGATACGCAGTATTTT.

The chain recombines TRBV30 with TRBJ1-2, with D perhaps matching TRBD1 (5 bases). The CDR3 is made up of 13 amino acids. V was trimmed by 4 bases and J by 5 bases, leaving 14 bases between them. Germline V lookup: CDR1 GTSNPN, CDR2 SVGIG (reference sequence). CDR3 region: CAWTGGSGYGYTF. The DNA for the CDR3 is TGTGCCTGGACCGGGGGAAGTGGATATGGCTACACCTTC.

The genes are TRBV15 and TRBJ2-6, with 7 positions matching TRBD1. The V gene end was trimmed by 3 bases and the J gene end by 6 bases; junction bases not matched to a gene: 8. This CDR3 region has 16 residues. Germline loops: CDR1 LNHNV, CDR2 YYDKDF (reference sequence). The CDR3 DNA reads as TGTGCCACCAGCAGGCAACAGGGGCCGGAGGCCAACGTCCTGACTTTC. It translates to CATSRQQGPEANVLTF.

The V gene is TRBV9, the J gene TRBJ1-3; TRBD1 is a possible D gene (6 bases). Trimming took 0 bases from V and 0 from J, leaving 13 bases between them. CDR1 is SGDLS, CDR2 YYNGEE, per germline. This CDR3 is built from 17 residues. The CDR3 spells CASSVALRTDSGNTIYF. CDR3 bases: TGTGCCAGCAGCGTAGCTTTACGGACAGACTCTGGAAACACCATATATTTT.

The chain carries TRBV4-3 and TRBJ2-1, with 7 bases lining up with TRBD2. The CDR3 runs 15 residues. Per the germline V gene, CDR1 is LGHNA and CDR2 is YSLEER. V dropped 1 base and J dropped 7; count of bases not matched to a gene: 7. The CDR3 nucleotides are TGCGCCAGCAGCCAAGTCCTCGGGACTAATAATGAGCAGTTCTTC. Its translation is CASSQVLGTNNEQFF.

The rearrangement uses TRBV5-1 and TRBJ2-1, with 9 bases that match TRBD2. The CDR3 consists of 16 residues. The V segment lost 4 bases and the J segment 6 bases; nucleotides outside the gene matches: 11. The germline V gene has CDR1 SGHRS and CDR2 YFSETQ. CDR3 bases: TGCGCCAGCAGCCCCGATAGAGGCGGGAGGGCCAATGAGCAGTTCTTC. Protein: CASSPDRGGRANEQFF.

The chain uses TRBV7-8 and TRBJ2-7; 12 positions agree with TRBD2. The CDR3 runs to 16 residues. V shed 4 bases, J shed 4 bases, and the junction held 8 bases outside the gene matches. Germline values: CDR1 SGHVS, CDR2 FQNEAQ. In nucleotides, the CDR3 is TGTGCCAGCAGCTCCCAACTAGCGGGAGGATTGTACGAGCAGTACTTC. It specifies CASSSQLAGGLYEQYF.

The chain links TRBV4-1 to TRBJ1-2; D remains unclear. The germline V and J ends were trimmed by 0 bases and 5 bases, with 16 bases remaining between them. The CDR3 sequence is 16 residues long. Germline CDR1 reads MGHRA; CDR2 reads YSYEKL. This CDR3 reads CASSQEKDSGVYGYTF. CDR3 DNA: TGCGCCAGCAGCCAAGAAAAGGACTCTGGAGTTTATGGCTACACCTTC.

This rearrangement joins TRBV9 to TRBJ1-4; weak D call: TRBD1 (6 bases). The CDR3 spans 16 residues. Germline V gene lookup returns CDR1 SGDLS and CDR2 YYNGEE. The V and J ends lost 5 bases and 7 bases respectively, with 21 bases between them. The CDR3 region is CASSALDSPIGEKLFF. The CDR3 DNA is TGTGCCAGCAGTGCCTTGGACAGCCCAATAGGTGAAAAACTGTTTTTT.